The subject of this entry is one T cell receptor beta chain. The antigen it recognizes is unknown. The sample holds no much larger clone one base away, and base qualities are not on file. CDR1 and CDR2 (MNHEY, SVGAGI) derive from the germline V gene. V sheds 6 bases and J sheds 4 bases, leaving 15 bases between their ends. The CDR3 runs 15 amino acids, cysteine and phenylalanine included. Only CDR3 DNA is held: 45 bases, read in frame from base 1. This record belongs to a study of blood T cells in healthy people across ages (dated by TCRdb to between 2014 and 2017). Regarding the research as a whole: Template switching captured roughly one uniquely barcoded TCR beta cDNA molecule per two T cells in model experiments. The study analyzed two additional independent replicas of 1 million unique cDNA reads from the same blood draw for two donors, one aged 18 to 29 and one aged 80 or older. The donors were divided into four age groups: young (average around 17 years), middle-aged (approximately 39), aged (roughly 66) and long-lived (nearly 85). The study measured age-related changes in TCR beta repertoire diversity using deep sequencing normalized with unique cDNA molecular identifiers. Donors of different ages were randomly distributed across sequencing lanes to avoid experimental bias.

Library prep was done by 5' RACE. The run used an Illumina HiSeq 2500. A second about 7 to 12 cycle PCR used a sample-barcoded 5' primer and a J-beta primer mix. A unique molecular identifier was introduced onto each TCR beta cDNA molecule by a template-switch 5' adaptor carrying 12 random nucleotides. At least 2.5 million CDR3-containing paired-end reads were obtained from each sample. First-strand cDNA synthesis was performed from all RNA using the Mint cDNA synthesis kit, with priming by a TRBC-specific oligonucleotide. Following uracil-DNA glycosylase treatment, a first 18-cycle PCR with universal primers M1SS and BC2_uni_R was performed on all cDNA. As for the original processing: For normalization, 1 million high-quality reads, each with a distinct molecular identifier, were randomly selected from each sample. Instead of being binned into consensus sequences, reads with shared molecular identifiers were discarded. CDR3 identification, clonotype clustering and error correction used MiTCR with a Q25 quality threshold and the strictest error-elimination algorithm. A nonparametric unseen species model with Euler transformation was used to estimate a lower bound on total TCR beta diversity. TCRdb trimmed public reads at Q25 via fastp, called clones via MiXCR and kept in-frame beta chains. CDR3 protein duplicates are merged, each entry listing the most common genes and DNA. These V and J calls rely on TCRdb rather than the paper's analysis. The sample table shows about 1.7 million distinct CDR3 sequences, and roughly 27% are seen once. The top ten clonotypes cover 7.7% of the sample.

Donors were around 37 systemically healthy Caucasian individuals from Russia aged roughly 6 to 100 years. Each donor gave ten milliliters of peripheral blood, collected into EDTA-treated Vacutainer tubes. Ficoll-Paque density-gradient centrifugation was used to isolate PBMCs, with at least 7 million per sample. Trizol reagent was used to extract total RNA from PBMCs, with at least 6 micrograms per sample. The percentages of naive CD45RAhigh/CD27high T cells were determined by flow cytometry on a PBMC aliquot from every donor. Here is what the overall study found, with its caveats: Since profiling was done on bulk unsorted PBMCs, naive and antigen-experienced compartments could not be conclusively compared. Total diversity estimates from one million sequenced T cells were considered lower bounds and underestimates. Observed TCR beta diversity per million T cells fell roughly linearly with age, and a significant reduction was already apparent by age around 36. A strong correlation was found between observed TCR beta diversity and the percentage of naive T cells measured by flow cytometry. Donor CMV infection status was unknown, potentially confounding age-related changes in expanded clonotypes. The long-lived group showed more naive CD4+ T cells, fewer expanded clones and increased TCR diversity than the aged group, suggesting age selection.

This clonotype originated in a woman under 40 in good health. The chain is made from TRBV6-5 and TRBJ1-4; possibly the D gene is TRBD1, per 6 matching bases. The sample consisted of blood. The CDR3 corresponds to CASRTDSTLNEKLFF. In nucleotide form, the sequence is TGTGCCAGCAGGACGGACAGCACCCTTAATGAAAAACTGTTTTTT.